The entry that follows covers one TCR beta chain sequence. These data belong to a study of cytomegalovirus exposure and HLA in healthy donors. Study overall: Clustering assigned 81% of the approximately 400 genotyped donors to the Caucasian-associated ancestry cluster.

Healthy donors of bone marrow made up the group. CDR1 is MNHEY, CDR2 SVGAGI, per germline. The CDR3 contains 15 residues. V dropped 6 bases and J dropped 6; count of bases not matched to a gene: 12. Vbeta (60) and Jbeta (13) primers were used in the PCR. Data came from immunoSEQ multiplex PCR; TCRdb stores just in-frame clones and leaves some out. The sample table sets out approximately 50,000 clones. J is TRBJ1-2 and V is TRBV6-5; 8 nucleotides align to TRBD1. The specimen sequenced was PBMCs. The clonotype originates from a female donor in good health and CMV-seronegative. CDR3 nucleotide sequence: TGTGCCAGCAGATCTCTCGGACAGGGTGAGAATGGCTACACCTTC. Residues: CASRSLGQGENGYTF.